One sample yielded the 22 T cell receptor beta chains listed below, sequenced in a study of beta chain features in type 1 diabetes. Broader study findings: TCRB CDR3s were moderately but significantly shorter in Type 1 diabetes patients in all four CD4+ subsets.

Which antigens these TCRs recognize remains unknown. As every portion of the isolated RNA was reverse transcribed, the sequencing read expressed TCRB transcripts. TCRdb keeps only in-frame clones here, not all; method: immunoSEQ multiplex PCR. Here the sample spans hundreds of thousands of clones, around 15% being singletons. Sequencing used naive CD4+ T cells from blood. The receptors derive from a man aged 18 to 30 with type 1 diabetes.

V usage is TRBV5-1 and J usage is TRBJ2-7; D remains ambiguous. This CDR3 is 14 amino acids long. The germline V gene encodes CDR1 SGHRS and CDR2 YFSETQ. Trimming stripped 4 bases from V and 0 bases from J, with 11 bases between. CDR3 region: CASSPDKSSYEQYF. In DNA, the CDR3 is TGCGCCAGCAGCCCCGACAAGTCCTCCTACGAGCAGTACTTC. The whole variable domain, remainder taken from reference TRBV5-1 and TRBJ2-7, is KAGVTQTPRYLIKTRGQQVTLSCSPISGHRSVSWYQQTPGQGLQFLFEYFSETQRNKGNFPGRFSGRQFSNSRSEMNVSTLELGDSALYLCASSPDKSSYEQYFGPGTRLTVT.

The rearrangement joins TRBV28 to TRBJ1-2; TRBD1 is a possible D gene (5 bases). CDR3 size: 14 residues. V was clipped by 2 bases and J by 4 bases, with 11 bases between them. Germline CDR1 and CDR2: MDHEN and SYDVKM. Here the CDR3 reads CASSLPEDIYGYTF. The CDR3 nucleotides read TGTGCCAGCAGTTTACCGGAGGACATCTATGGCTACACCTTC.

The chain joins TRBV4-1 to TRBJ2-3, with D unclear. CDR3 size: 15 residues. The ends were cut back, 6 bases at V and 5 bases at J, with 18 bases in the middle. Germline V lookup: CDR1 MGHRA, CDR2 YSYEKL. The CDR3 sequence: CASRPQPEFRDTQYF. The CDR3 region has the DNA TGCGCCAGCAGACCTCAACCAGAGTTTCGAGATACGCAGTATTTT.

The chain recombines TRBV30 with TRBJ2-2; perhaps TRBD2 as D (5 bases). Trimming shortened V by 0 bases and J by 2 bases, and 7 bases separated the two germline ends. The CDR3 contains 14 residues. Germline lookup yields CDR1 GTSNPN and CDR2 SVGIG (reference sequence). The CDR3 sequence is CAWSVRTNTGELFF. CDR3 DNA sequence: TGTGCCTGGAGTGTTCGGACTAACACCGGGGAGCTGTTTTTT.

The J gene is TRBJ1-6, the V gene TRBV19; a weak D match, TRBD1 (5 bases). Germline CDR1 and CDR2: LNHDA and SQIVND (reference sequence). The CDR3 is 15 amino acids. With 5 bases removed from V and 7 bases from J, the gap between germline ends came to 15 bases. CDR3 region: CASSSLQGVNSPLHF. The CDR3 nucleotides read TGTGCCAGTAGTTCACTTCAGGGCGTAAATTCACCCCTCCACTTT.

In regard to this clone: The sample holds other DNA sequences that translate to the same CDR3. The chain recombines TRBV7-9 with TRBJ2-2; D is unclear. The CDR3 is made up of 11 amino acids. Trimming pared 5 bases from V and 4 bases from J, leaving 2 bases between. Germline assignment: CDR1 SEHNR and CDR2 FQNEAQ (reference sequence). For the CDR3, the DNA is TGTGCCAGCAGCATCACCGGGGAGCTGTTTTTT. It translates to CASSITGELFF.

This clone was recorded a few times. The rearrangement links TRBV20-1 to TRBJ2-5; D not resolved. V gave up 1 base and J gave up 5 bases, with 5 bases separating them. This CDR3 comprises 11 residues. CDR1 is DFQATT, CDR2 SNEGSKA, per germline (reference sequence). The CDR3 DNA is TGCAGTGCTAGAGTCCCGGAGACCCAGTACTTC. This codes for CSARVPETQYF.

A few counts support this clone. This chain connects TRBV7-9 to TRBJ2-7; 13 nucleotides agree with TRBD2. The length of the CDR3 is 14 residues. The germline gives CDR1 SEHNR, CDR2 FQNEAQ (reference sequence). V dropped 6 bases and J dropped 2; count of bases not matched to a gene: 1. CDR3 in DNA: TGTGCCAGCAGAACTAGCGGGAGGGCCTACGAGCAGTACTTC. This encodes CASRTSGRAYEQYF. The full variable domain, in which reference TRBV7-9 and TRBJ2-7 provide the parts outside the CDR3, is DTGVSQNPRHKITKRGQNVTFRCDPISEHNRLYWYRQTLGQGPEFLTYFQNEAQLEKSRLLSDRFSAERPKGSFSTLEIQRTEQGDSAMYLCASRTSGRAYEQYFGPGTRLTVT.

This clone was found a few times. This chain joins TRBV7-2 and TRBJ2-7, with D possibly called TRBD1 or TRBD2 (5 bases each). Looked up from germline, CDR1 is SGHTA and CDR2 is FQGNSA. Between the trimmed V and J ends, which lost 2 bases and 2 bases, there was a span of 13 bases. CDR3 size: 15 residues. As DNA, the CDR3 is TGTGCCAGCAGCTTATCGACGGGGCTTGCCTACGAGCAGTACTTC. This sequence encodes CASSLSTGLAYEQYF. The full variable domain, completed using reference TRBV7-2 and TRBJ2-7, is GAGVSQSPSNKVTEKGKDVELRCDPISGHTALYWYRQSLGQGLEFLIYFQGNSAPDKSGLPSDRFSAERTGGSVSTLTIQRTQQEDSAVYLCASSLSTGLAYEQYFGPGTRLTVT.

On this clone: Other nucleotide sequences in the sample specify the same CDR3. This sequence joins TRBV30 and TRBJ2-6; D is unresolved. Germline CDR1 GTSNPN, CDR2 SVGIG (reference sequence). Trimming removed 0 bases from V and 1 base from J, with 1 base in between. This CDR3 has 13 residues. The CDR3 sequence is CAWSVSGANVLTF. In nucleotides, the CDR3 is TGTGCCTGGAGTGTTTCTGGGGCCAACGTCCTGACTTTC.

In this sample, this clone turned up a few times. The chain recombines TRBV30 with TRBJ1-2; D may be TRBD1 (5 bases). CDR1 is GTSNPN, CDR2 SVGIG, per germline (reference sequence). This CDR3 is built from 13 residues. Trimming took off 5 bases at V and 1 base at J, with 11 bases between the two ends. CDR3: CAWVEGNNYGYTF. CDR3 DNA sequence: TGTGCCTGGGTCGAGGGGAATAACTATGGCTACACCTTC.

CDR3 protein: CASSLRGIYNQPQHF. The CDR3 DNA follows: TGTGCCAGCAGCCTACGAGGGATTTACAATCAGCCCCAGCATTTT. The chain carries TRBV7-3 and TRBJ1-5; D gene unclear. CDR3 length: 15 residues. With 5 bases removed from V and 3 bases from J, the gap between germline ends came to 14 bases. Germline assignment: CDR1 SGHTA and CDR2 FQGTGA.

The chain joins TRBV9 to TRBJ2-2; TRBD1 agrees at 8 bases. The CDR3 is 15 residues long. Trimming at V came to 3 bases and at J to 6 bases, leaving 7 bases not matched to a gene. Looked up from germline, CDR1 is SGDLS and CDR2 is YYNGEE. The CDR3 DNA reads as TGTGCCAGCAGCGGCCGGACAGGGTACTCCGGGGAGCTGTTTTTT. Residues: CASSGRTGYSGELFF.

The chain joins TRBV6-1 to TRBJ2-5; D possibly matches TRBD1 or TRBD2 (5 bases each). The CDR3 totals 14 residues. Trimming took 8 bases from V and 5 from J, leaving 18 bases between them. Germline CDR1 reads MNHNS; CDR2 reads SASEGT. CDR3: CASLLGPGRETQYF. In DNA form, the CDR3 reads TGTGCCAGCCTCTTGGGACCCGGCAGGGAGACCCAGTACTTC.

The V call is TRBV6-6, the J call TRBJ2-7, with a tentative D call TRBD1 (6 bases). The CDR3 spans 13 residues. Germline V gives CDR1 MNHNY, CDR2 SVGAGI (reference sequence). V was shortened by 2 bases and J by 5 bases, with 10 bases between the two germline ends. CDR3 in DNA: TGTGCCAGCAGTTACCGGGACATCAACGAGCAGTACTTC. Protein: CASSYRDINEQYF.

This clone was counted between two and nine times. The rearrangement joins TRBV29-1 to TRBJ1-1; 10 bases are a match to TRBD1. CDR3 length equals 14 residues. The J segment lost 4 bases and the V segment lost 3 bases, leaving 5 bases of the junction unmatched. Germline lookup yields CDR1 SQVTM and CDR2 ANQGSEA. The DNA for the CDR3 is TGCAGCGTTGAGGGACAGGGGATCAGCACTGAAGCTTTCTTT. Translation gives CSVEGQGISTEAFF.

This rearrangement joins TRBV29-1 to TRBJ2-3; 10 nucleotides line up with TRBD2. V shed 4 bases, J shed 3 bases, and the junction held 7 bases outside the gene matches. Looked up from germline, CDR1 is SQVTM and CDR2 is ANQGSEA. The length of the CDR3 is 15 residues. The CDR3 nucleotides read TGCAGCGTTGTGCCTAGCGGGAGAGGAACAGATACGCAGTATTTT. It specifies CSVVPSGRGTDTQYF.

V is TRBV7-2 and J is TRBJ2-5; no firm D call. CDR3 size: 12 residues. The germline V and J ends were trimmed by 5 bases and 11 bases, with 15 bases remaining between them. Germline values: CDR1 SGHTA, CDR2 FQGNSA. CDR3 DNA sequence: TGTGCCAGCAGCCCAGACTCGGTGGGGCAGTACTTC. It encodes CASSPDSVGQYF.

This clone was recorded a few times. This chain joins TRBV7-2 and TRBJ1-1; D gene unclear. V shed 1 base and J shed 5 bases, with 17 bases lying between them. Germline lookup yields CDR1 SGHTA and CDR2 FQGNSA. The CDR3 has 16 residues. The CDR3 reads CASSLVVEVRGTEAFF. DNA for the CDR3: TGTGCCAGCAGCTTAGTAGTCGAGGTCAGAGGGACTGAAGCTTTCTTT. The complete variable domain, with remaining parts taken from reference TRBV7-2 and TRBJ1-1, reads GAGVSQSPSNKVTEKGKDVELRCDPISGHTALYWYRQSLGQGLEFLIYFQGNSAPDKSGLPSDRFSAERTGGSVSTLTIQRTQQEDSAVYLCASSLVVEVRGTEAFFGQGTRLTVV.

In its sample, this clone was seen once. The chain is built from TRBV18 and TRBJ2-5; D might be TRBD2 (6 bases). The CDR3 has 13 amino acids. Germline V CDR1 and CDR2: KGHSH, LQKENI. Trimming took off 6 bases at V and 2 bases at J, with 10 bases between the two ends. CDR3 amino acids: CASSGGRQETQYF. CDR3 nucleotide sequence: TGTGCCAGCTCCGGGGGACGACAAGAGACCCAGTACTTC. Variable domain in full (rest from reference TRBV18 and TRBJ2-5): NAGVMQNPRHLVRRRGQEARLRCSPMKGHSHVYWYRQLPEEGLKFMVYLQKENIIDESGMPKERFSAEFPKEGPSILRIQQVVRGDSAAYFCASSGGRQETQYFGPGTRLLVL.

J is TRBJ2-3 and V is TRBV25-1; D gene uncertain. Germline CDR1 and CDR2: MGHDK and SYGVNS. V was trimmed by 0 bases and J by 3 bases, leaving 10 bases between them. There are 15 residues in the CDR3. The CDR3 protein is CASSEYRRRTDTQYF. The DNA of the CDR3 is TGTGCCAGCAGTGAATATCGGAGAAGGACAGATACGCAGTATTTT.

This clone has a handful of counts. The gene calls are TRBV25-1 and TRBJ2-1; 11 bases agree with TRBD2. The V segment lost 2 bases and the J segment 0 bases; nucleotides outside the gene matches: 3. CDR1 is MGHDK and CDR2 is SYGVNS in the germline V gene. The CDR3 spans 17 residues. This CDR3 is CASSEISGRGSYNEQFF. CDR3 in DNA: TGTGCCAGCAGTGAAATTAGCGGGAGGGGCTCCTACAATGAGCAGTTCTTC.